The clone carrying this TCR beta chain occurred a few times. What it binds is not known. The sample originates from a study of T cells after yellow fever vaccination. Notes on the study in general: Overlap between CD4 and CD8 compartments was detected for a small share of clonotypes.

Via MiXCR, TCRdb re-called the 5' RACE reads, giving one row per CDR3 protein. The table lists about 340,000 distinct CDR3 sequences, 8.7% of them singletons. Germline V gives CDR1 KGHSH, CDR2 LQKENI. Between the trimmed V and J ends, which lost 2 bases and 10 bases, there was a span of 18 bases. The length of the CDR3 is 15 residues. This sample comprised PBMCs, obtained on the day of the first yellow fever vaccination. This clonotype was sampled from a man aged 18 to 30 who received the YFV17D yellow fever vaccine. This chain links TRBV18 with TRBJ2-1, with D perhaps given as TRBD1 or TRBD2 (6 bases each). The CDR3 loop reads CASSPDTGRIGEQFF. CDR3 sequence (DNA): TGTGCCAGCTCACCAGACACAGGGAGGATAGGGGAGCAGTTCTTC.